This T cell receptor beta chain was documented in a study of blood T cell repertoires in COVID-19 (TCRdb year 2020). At the level of the whole study: Collaborator samples came from the United States, Italy and Spain and covered acute and convalescent phases of COVID-19. The material from the prospective study consisted of cDNA or gDNA derived from T cells, B-cell-depleted T cells, or PBMCs. Subjects who had been exposed to COVID-19, were actively infected with it, or had recovered from it provided the deeply sampled blood TCRbeta repertoires that made up the dataset. The repertoires were released in a freely available public database meant as a resource for research on the immune response to SARS-CoV-2. The samples were drawn from the first 160 participants of the ongoing ImmuneRACE study and from over a thousand subjects provided by 6 global collaborators. Nearly every sample came with metadata listing a de-identified subject ID, COVID-19 status, age in years and sex. Where available, HLA class I and class II types were taken from metadata supplied by the sample provider and were not determined by assay-based typing. Points the paper makes about the study in general: The amount of clinical and demographic metadata varied by source and participant and was provided uncurated.

Participants in the prospective study were aged roughly 18 to 89 years, lived in 20 to 25 United States geographic areas, and enrolled through a virtual design. To assign participants to cohorts, the prospective study relied on clinical history that participants themselves reported in a screening survey and a study questionnaire. Recovered participants in ImmuneRACE Cohort 3 were defined by two consecutive negative NP/OP PCR tests, clearance by a healthcare professional, or resolution of symptoms. In the prospective study, whole blood, serum and a nasopharyngeal or oropharyngeal swab were collected from each participant by mobile phlebotomists. Additional blood draws and questionnaires over an approximately two-month period could optionally be provided by prospective study participants. Blood samples from the prospective study were shipped frozen or at room temperature prior to DNA extraction.

Comments on this clone: Its antigen remains unidentified. Per-base qualities were not stored, and no clone one base away is much larger.

Deletion took 2 bases off V and 1 base off J, with a span of 11 bases between the germline ends. The germline V gene gives CDR1 as SGHVS and CDR2 as FNYEAQ. Taken from cysteine to phenylalanine, the CDR3 has 15 residues. Of the read, only the CDR3 DNA is kept; its 45 bases are in frame from base 1. TCRbeta CDR3 regions were amplified from genomic DNA using the immunoSEQ Assay, a bias-controlled multiplex PCR. Per the authors' processing: The number of nucleated cells in each sample was estimated from the amplification of reference gene primers within the assay. To quantify the absolute abundance of each unique TCRbeta CDR3 rearrangement, sequence reads were collapsed and filtered. For each sample, productive Simpson clonality was calculated by taking the square root of Simpson's diversity index across productive rearrangements. The source is immuneACCESS, and TCRdb retained only in-frame sequences with V and J called. Part of the clones is not carried over; for the studies checked, unresolved V genes explain less than half of this, and the remainder is unexplained. V, J and clone size reflect that table, while D and trimming were determined from the DNA. In all, the sample holds over 150,000 clones, and more than 80% of those were seen once. The ten largest clones take up 5% to 7.5% of the sample.

The sequence is built from TRBV7-6 and TRBJ1-1; confidence is insufficient to name the D gene. This TCR was sampled from a man in his forties who had recovered from COVID-19. Material: PBMCs or T cells enriched from blood (not recorded which). The CDR3: CASSLRRSQNTEAFF. In nucleotides, the sequence is TGTGCCAGCAGCTTACGCCGGAGCCAGAACACTGAAGCTTTCTTT.